This TCR beta chain was sequenced for a study of human T cells and chemical hapten exposure (dated by TCRdb to the early 2020s). Some background on the complete study: For sensitization, 2% DPC in acetone was applied to a roughly 2 cm by roughly 2 cm area of upper inner arm skin. Patients additionally received weekly therapeutic DPC doses to the scalp throughout the roughly 25-week study period. Patch testing was done on the upper back using Finn chambers containing 0.01% DPC, and results were scored after 6 days according to International Contact Dermatitis Research Group standards. Most of the patients in the cohort were female, and the cohort covered alopecia areata with under or over 50% scalp involvement, alopecia totalis and alopecia universalis. Libraries were pooled for sequencing, and per-sample TCR yields varied mainly because of small differences in library volumes within the pool. Peripheral blood TCR repertoire changes were tracked in vivo in alopecia patients during primary and secondary sensitization to the hapten diphenylcyclopropenone (DPC). Blood samples were taken from patients before sensitization (week 0) and at 2, 6 and about 24 weeks after DPC sensitization. About 27 alopecia patients gave blood for TCR sequencing at one to four time points (pre-sensitization, 2, 6 and 24 weeks). For every blood RNA sample, sequencing covered both the TCR alpha and TCR beta chains. General findings and caveats noted by the study authors: Repeated subsampling changed both the strength of the expansion versus patch-test correlation and the threshold at which that correlation became significant. Because every patient had alopecia, a presumed autoimmune disease, the patients' immune response might differ from that of healthy individuals. DPC sensitization did not change the number of TCRs with a frequency above 1 in 1000, and there was no evidence of changes in global repertoire structure. Significantly more large CDR3 similarity clusters were formed by expanded TCRs than by pre-sensitization or healthy control sets, consistent with antigen-driven responses. Patch test score was positively correlated with the number of PT1 expanded TCRs, with significance at thresholds 8, 16 and 32 but not at 4.

Points on this clonotype: Its specific antigen is unknown. Base qualities are not at hand, and no much larger clone is one base apart.

CDR1 and CDR2 (SGHRS, YFSETQ) derive from the germline V gene. V is pared back by 0 bases and J by 0 bases, with 7 bases lying between the germline termini. The CDR3 holds 14 amino acids from the cysteine to the phenylalanine. Only the CDR3 DNA stays, 42 bases, in frame from base 1. Library preparation was by RACE. Sequencing instrument: NextSeq 500. During library preparation, unique molecular identifiers were attached to individual cDNA molecules so that TCRs could be counted quantitatively and reproducibly. The source study handled its data this way. Samples had a median of approximately 96,000 TCRs, with a range from roughly 23,224 to 700,000. The Decombinator software suite was used to annotate V, J and CDR3 in the TCR reads. To make PS versus PT1 abundance plots, every sample was subsampled to the same number of TCRs (28,000). Expanded TCRs were defined as absent before sensitization and observed at least eight times at the 2-week time point. TCRdb passed the public sequencing reads through fastp at Q25 and MiXCR, retaining productive beta sequences. Rows are unified per CDR3 protein, each entry keeping the most common DNA and genes. TCRdb's processing, not the authors', yielded these V and J calls. The sample records some 38,000 distinct CDR3 sequences, more than 8% of which are singletons. Clones ranked in the top ten supply 26% of the sample.

Sample time point, as interpreted from the label and publication: patch test 3, about 24 weeks after DPC sensitization. What this sample's treatment or condition label stands for: therapeutic diphenylcyclopropenone sensitization with weekly scalp DPC. Total RNA was extracted from unfractionated whole blood collected in Tempus Blood RNA tubes. At each patch-test visit, blood was drawn before the patch test was applied. To be eligible, patients had to be aged 18 to 70, diagnosed with alopecia and judged suitable for DPC therapy, while pregnant patients were excluded. The sample was whole blood, taken in connection with sensitization to the hapten diphenylcyclopropenone (DPC). This TCR derives from a man aged 45-65 years with alopecia areata. Some clones in this sample may be carry-over from other donors' samples. This sequence uses TRBV5-1 and TRBJ2-7; matching of 6 bases hints at TRBD1 as the D gene. The DNA is TGCGCCAGCAGCTTGGGGGACATCTCCTACGAGCAGTACTTC. It codes for CASSLGDISYEQYF.